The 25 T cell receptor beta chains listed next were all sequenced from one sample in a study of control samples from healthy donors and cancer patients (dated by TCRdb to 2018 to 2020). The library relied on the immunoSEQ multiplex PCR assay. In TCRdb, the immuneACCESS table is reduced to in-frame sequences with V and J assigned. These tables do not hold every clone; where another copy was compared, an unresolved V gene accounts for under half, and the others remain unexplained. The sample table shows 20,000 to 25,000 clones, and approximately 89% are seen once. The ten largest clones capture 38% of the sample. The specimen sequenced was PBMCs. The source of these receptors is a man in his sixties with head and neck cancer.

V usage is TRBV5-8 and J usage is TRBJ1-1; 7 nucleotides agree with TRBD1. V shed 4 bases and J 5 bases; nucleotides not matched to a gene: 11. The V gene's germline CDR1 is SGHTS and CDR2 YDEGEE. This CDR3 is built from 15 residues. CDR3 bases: TGTGCCAGCAGCCCCCCGACAGGGTACGAAACTGAAGCTTTCTTT. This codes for CASSPPTGYETEAFF.

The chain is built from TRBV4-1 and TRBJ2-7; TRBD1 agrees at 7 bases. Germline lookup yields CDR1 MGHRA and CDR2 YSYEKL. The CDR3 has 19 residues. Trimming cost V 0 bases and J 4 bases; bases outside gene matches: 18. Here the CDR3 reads CASSQDLETGPPHDYEQYF. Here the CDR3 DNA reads TGCGCCAGCAGCCAAGATCTTGAGACAGGGCCCCCCCACGATTACGAGCAGTACTTC.

In DNA form, the CDR3 reads TGTGCTAGTGTCTCCGACACTCGGAACACTGAAGCTTTCTTT. Translated, it gives CASVSDTRNTEAFF. This chain uses TRBV12-5 with TRBJ1-1; D ambiguous. The CDR3 is 14 residues long. Germline V gene sequence: CDR1 LGHNT, CDR2 FRNRAP. V lost 7 bases and J 1 base, leaving 13 bases between the germline ends.

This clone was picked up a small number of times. The CDR3 reads CAISEMDHYNEQFF. The CDR3, as DNA: TGTGCCATCAGTGAAATGGACCATTACAATGAGCAGTTCTTC. The chain carries TRBV10-3 and TRBJ2-1; D remains unclear. V was cut by 3 bases and J by 4 bases, with 10 bases left in between. The CDR3 sequence is 14 residues long. Germline loops: CDR1 ENHRY, CDR2 SYGVKD.

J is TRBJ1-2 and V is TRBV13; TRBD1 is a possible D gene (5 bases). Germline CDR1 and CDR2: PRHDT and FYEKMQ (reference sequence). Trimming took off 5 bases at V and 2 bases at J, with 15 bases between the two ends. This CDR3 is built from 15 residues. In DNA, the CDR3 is TGTGCCAGCAGCCGACAGAAGGGAGGAAACTATGGCTACACCTTC. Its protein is CASSRQKGGNYGYTF.

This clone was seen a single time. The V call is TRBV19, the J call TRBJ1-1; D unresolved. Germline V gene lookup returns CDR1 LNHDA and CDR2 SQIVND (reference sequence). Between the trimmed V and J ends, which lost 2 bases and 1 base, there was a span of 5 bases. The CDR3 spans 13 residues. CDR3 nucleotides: TGTGCCAGTAGTATACGGGGGAACACTGAAGCTTTCTTT. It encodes CASSIRGNTEAFF.

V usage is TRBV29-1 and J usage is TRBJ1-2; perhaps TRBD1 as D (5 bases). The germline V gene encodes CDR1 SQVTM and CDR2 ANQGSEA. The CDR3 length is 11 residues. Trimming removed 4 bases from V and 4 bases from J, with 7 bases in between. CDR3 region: CSVVGGYGYTF. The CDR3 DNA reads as TGCAGCGTTGTGGGGGGCTATGGCTACACCTTC.

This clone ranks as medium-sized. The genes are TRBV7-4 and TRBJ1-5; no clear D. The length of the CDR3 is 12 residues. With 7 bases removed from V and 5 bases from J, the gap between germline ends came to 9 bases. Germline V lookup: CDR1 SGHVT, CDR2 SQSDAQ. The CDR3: CASIVVYQPQHF. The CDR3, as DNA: TGTGCCAGCATTGTGGTGTATCAGCCCCAGCATTTT.

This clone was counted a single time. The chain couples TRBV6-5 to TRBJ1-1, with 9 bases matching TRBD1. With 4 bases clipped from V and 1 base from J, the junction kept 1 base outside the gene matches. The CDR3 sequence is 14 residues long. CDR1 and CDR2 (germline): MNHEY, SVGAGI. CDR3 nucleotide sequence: TGTGCCAGCAGTTGGACAGGGGCGAACACTGAAGCTTTCTTT. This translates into CASSWTGANTEAFF.

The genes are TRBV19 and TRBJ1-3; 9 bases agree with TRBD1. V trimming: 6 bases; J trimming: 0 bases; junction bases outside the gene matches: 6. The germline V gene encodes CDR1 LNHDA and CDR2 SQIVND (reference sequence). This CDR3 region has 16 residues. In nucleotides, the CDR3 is TGTGCCAGTAGATCGGGACAGGGCTACTCTGGAAACACCATATATTTT. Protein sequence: CASRSGQGYSGNTIYF.

This chain's CDR3 is CASSSGLAGPNEQFF. In nucleotides, the CDR3 is TGTGCCAGCAGCTCAGGGCTAGCGGGGCCCAATGAGCAGTTCTTC. This chain connects TRBV6-5 to TRBJ2-1; 9 nucleotides agree with TRBD2. The germline CDR1 and CDR2 sequences are MNHEY and SVGAGI. The CDR3 runs to 15 residues. With 6 bases clipped from V and 6 bases from J, the junction kept 9 bases outside the gene matches.

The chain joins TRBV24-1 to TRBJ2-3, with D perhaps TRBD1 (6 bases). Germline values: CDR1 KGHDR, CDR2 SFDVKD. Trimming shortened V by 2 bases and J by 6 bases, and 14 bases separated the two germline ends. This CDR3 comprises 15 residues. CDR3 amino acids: CATSDSQGIMDTQYF. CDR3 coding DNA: TGTGCCACCAGTGATTCCCAGGGGATAATGGATACGCAGTATTTT.

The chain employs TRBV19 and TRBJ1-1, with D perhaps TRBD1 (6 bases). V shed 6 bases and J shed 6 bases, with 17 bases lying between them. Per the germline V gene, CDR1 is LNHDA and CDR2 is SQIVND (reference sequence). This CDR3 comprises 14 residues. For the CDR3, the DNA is TGTGCCAGTAGGCCGAGGGGGGGCGTCCCTGAAGCTTTCTTT. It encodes CASRPRGGVPEAFF.

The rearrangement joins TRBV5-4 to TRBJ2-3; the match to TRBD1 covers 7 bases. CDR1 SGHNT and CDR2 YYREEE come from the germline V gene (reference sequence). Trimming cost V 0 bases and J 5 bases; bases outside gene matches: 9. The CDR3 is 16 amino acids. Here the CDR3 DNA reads TGTGCCAGCAGCTTGGGGGGACAGTCCAGGGGAGATACGCAGTATTTT. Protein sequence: CASSLGGQSRGDTQYF.

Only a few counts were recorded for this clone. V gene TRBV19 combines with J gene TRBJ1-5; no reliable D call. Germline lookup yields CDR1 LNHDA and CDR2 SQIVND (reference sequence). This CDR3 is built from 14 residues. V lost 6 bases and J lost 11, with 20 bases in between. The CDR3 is CASSGGGQFVAQHF. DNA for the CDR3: TGTGCCAGTAGCGGTGGAGGTCAGTTCGTGGCCCAGCATTTT.

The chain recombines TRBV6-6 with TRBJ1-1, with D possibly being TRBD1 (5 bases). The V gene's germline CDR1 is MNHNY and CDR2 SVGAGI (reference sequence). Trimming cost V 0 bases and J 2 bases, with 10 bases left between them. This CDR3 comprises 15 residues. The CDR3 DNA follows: TGTGCCAGCAGTTACTCAGGGCAGGGCAACACTGAAGCTTTCTTT. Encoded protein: CASSYSGQGNTEAFF.

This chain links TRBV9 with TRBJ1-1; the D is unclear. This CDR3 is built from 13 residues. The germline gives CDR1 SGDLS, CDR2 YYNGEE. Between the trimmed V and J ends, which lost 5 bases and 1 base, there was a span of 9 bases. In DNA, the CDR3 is TGTGCCAGCAGTCAGCAACAGAACACTGAAGCTTTCTTT. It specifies CASSQQQNTEAFF.

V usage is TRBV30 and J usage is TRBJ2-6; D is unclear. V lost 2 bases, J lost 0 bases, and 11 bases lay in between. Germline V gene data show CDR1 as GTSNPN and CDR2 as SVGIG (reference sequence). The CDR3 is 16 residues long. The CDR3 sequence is CAWSTQMGSGANVLTF. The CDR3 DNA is TGTGCCTGGAGTACACAAATGGGCTCTGGGGCCAACGTCCTGACTTTC. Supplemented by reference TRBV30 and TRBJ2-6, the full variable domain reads SQTIHQWPATLVQPVGSPLSLECTVEGTSNPNLYWYRQAAGRGLQLLFYSVGIGQISSEVPQNLSASRPQDRQFILSSKKLLLSDSGFYLCAWSTQMGSGANVLTFGAGSRLTVL.

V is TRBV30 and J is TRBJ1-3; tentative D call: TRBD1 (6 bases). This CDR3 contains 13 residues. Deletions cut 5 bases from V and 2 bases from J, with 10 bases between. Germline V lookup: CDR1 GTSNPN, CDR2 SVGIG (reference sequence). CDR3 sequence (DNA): TGTGCCTGGGACGGGACAACTGGAAACACCATATATTTT. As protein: CAWDGTTGNTIYF.

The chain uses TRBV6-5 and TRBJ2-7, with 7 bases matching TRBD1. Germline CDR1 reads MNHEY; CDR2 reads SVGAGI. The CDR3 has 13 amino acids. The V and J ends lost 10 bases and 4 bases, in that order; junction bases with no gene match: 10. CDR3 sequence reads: CANLDRIPYEQYF. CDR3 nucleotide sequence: TGTGCCAACCTGGACAGGATTCCTTACGAGCAGTACTTC.

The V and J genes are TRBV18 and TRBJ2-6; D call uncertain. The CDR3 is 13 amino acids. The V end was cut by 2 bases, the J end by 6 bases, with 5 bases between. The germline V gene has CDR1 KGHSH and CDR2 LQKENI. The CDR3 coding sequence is TGTGCCAGCTCACCAAGGCAGGCCAACGTCCTGACTTTC. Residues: CASSPRQANVLTF.

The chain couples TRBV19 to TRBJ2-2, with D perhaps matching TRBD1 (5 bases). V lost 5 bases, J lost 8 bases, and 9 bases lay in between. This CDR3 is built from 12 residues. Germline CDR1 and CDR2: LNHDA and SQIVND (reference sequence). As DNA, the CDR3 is TGTGCCAGTAGTTCAGGGTGGGGGGAGCTGTTTTTT. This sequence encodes CASSSGWGELFF.

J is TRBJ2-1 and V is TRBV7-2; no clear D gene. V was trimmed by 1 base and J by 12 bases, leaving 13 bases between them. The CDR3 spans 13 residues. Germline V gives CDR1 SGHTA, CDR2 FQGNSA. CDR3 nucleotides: TGTGCCAGCAGCTTAGGGGCCGAGGCTAGGCAGTTCTTC. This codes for CASSLGAEARQFF.

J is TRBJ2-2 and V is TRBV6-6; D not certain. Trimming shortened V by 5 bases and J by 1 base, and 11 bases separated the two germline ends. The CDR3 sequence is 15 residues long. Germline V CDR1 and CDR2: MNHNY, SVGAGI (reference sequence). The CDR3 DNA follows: TGTGCCAGCAGTCGCCATGATGTGAACACCGGGGAGCTGTTTTTT. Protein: CASSRHDVNTGELFF.

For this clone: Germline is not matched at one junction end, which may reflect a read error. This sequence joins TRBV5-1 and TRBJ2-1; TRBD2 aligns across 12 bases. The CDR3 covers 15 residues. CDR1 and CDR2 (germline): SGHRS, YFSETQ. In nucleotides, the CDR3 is TGCGCCAGCAGCTTGGCGCTAGCGGGAGGGAATGGGCAGTTCTTC. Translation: CASSLALAGGNGQFF.